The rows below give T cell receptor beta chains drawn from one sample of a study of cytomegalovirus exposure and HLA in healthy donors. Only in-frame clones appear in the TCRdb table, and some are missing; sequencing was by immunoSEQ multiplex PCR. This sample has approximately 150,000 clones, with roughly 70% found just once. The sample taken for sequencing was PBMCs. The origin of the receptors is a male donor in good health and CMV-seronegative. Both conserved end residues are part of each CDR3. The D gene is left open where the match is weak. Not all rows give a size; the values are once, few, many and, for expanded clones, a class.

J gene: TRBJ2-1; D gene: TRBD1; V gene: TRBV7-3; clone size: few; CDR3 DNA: TGTGCCAGCAGCTCGCAAGGGGGCGCTGGCAATGAGCAGTTCTTC; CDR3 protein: CASSSQGGAGNEQFF
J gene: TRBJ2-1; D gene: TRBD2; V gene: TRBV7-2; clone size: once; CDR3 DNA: TGTGCCAGCAGCTTAGTGGCTAGCGGGAGGGCTCAGGGGGAGCAGTTCTTC; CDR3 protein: CASSLVASGRAQGEQFF
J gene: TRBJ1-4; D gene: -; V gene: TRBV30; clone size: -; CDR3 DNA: TGTGCCTGGAGTAGGGGAGGGAATAATGAAAAACTGTTTTTT; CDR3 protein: CAWSRGGNNEKLFF
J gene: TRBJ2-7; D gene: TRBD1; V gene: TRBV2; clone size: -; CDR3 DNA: TGTGCCAGCAGTGGGGACAGGGGCGAGCAGTACTTC; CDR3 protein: CASSGDRGEQYF
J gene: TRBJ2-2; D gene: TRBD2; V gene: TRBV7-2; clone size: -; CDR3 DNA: TGTGCCAGCAGGCCGGGAGGGCGGGACACCGGGGAGCTGTTTTTT; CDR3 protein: CASRPGGRDTGELFF
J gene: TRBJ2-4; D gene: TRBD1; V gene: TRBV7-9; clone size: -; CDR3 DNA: TGTGCCAGCAGCTCAGGGGGCTCTGGAAACATTCAGTACTTC; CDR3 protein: CASSSGGSGNIQYF
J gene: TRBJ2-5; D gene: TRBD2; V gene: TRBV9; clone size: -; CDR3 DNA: TGTGCCAGCAGCCCCAGACTAGCGGTAGAGACCCAGTACTTC; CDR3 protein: CASSPRLAVETQYF
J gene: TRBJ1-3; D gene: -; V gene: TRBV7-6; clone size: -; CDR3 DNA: TGTGCCAGCAGCTTAGGTGGAGGGCCTGGAAACACCATATATTTT; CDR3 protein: CASSLGGGPGNTIYF
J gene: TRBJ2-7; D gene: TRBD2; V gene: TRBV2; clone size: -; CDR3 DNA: TGTGCCAGCAGTGGGACTAGCGGGGGCTACTCCTACGAGCAGTACTTC; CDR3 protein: CASSGTSGGYSYEQYF
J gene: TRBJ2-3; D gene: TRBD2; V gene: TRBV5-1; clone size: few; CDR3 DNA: TGCGCCAGCAGCTTGGGACTAGCGGAGAGCACAGATACGCAGTATTTT; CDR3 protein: CASSLGLAESTDTQYF
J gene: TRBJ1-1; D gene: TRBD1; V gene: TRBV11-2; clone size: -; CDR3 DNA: TGTGCCAGCAGCTTAGATTTCGGGACAGGGTACACTGAAGCTTTCTTT; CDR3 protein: CASSLDFGTGYTEAFF
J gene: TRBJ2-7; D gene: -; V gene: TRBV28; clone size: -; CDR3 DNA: TGTGCCAGCAGTTCCAGGGACTCCTACGAGCAGTACTTC; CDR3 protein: CASSSRDSYEQYF
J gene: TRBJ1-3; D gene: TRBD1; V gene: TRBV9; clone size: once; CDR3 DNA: TGTGCCAGCAGCGTAGAGGGACAGGGGGTTAACACCATATATTTT; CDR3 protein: CASSVEGQGVNTIYF
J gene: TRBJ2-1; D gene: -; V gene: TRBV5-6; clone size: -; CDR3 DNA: TGTGCCAGCAGCTTGCAGGGGGGTGAGCAGTTCTTC; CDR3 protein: CASSLQGGEQFF
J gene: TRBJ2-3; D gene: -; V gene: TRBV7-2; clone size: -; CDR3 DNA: TGTGCCAGCAGCTTAGGGTTCGGGGGTAGCACAGATACGCAGTATTTT; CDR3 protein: CASSLGFGGSTDTQYF
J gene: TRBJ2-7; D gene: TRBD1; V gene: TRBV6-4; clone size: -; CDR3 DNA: TGTGCCAGCAGTGCCTCCGGGACAGGGAGGTACGAGCAGTACTTC; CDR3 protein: CASSASGTGRYEQYF
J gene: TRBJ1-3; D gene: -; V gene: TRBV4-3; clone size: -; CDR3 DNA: TGCGCCAGCAGCCAATCTACCGACAGAGCCTATGGTCGGAACACCATATATTTT; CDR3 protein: CASSQSTDRAYGRNTIYF
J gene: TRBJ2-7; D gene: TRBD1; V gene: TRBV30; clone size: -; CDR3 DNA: TGTGCCTGGGACCTACAGGGGTCCCACGAGCAGTACTTC; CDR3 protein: CAWDLQGSHEQYF
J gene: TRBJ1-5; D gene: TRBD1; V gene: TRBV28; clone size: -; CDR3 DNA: TGTGCCAGCAGCCCCCCAGGGGGTTATCAGCCCCAGCATTTT; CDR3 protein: CASSPPGGYQPQHF
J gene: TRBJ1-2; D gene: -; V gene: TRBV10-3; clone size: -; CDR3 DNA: TGTGCCATCAGTGTAGAGAATAACTATGGCTACACCTTC; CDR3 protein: CAISVENNYGYTF
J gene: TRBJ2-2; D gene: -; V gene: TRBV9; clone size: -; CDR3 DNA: TGTGCCAGCAGCGTCACGGGATTTAGCACCGGGGAGCTGTTTTTT; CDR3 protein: CASSVTGFSTGELFF
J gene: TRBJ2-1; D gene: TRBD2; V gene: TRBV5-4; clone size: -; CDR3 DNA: TGTGCCAGCAGCTTGGCCGAAGGCGGGGGGGTCTTAGGCGAGCAGTTCTTC; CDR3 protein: CASSLAEGGGVLGEQFF
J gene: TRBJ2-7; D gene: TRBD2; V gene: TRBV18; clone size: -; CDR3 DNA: TGTGCCAGCTCACCACTAGCGGGAGACGCGCAGTACTTC; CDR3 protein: CASSPLAGDAQYF
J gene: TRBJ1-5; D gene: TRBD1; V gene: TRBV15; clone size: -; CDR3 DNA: TGTGCCACCAGCAGAGGGTCGACAGGGAAACAGCCCCAGCATTTT; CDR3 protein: CATSRGSTGKQPQHF
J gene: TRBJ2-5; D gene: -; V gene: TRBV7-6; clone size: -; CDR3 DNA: TGTGCCAGCAGCTTACGCCAGGCATACCAAGAGACCCAGTACTTC; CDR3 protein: CASSLRQAYQETQYF
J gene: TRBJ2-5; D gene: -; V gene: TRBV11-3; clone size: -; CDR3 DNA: TGTGCCAGCAGCTTTACGGGTGAGACCCAGTACTTC; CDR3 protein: CASSFTGETQYF
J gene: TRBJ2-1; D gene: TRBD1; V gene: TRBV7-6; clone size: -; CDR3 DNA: TGTGCCAGCAGCACCGACAGGGGGCAAAATGAGCAGTTCTTC; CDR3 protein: CASSTDRGQNEQFF
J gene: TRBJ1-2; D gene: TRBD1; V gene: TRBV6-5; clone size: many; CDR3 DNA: TGTGCCAGCAGTCGACAGGGGAAGAGTGGCTACACCTTC; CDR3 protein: CASSRQGKSGYTF
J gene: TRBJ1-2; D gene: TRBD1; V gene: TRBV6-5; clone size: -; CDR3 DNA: TGTGCCAGCAGTCGAACCGGGACAGCCTATGGCTACACCTTC; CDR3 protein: CASSRTGTAYGYTF
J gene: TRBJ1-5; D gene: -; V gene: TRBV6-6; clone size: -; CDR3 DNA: TGTGCCAGCAGCCCGGACACCCAGCCCCAGCATTTT; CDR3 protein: CASSPDTQPQHF
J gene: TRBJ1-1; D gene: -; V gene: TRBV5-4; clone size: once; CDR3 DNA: TGTGCCAGCAGCTTGGCCGGTGCGGGGGGCGCGTTTGAAGCTTTCTTT; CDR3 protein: CASSLAGAGGAFEAFF
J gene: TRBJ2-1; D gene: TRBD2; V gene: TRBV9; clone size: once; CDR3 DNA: TGTGCCAGCAGCGTAGACGGACTAGCGGGAGAGAATGAGCAGTTCTTC; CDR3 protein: CASSVDGLAGENEQFF
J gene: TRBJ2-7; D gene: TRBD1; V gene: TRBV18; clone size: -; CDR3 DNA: TGTGCCAGCTCCGACCAAGAGGCAGGGGGCTCCTACGAGCAGTACTTC; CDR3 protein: CASSDQEAGGSYEQYF
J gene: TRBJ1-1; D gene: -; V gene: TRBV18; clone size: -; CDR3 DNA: TGTGCCAGCTCAGGATCGACAGCTTCAGGACGGAAAAACACTGAAGCTTTCTTT; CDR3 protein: CASSGSTASGRKNTEAFF
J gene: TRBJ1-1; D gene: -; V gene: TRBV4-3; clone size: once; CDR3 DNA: TGCGCCAGCAGCCAAGATGCTCTTGGGGAGCCTGAAGCTTTCTTT; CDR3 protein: CASSQDALGEPEAFF
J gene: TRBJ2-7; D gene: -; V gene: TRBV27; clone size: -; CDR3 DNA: TGTGCCAGCAGAACAGGGTCCAGCTCCTACGAGCAGTACTTC; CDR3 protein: CASRTGSSSYEQYF
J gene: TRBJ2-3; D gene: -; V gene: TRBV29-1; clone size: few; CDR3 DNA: TGCAGCGTTGAGCCAGGGGCAGGGACGCAGTATTTT; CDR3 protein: CSVEPGAGTQYF
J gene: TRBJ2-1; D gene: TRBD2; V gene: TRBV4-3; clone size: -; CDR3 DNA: TGCGCCAGCAGCCAAGACCGGGAGGGCTCCTACAATGAGCAGTTCTTC; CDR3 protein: CASSQDREGSYNEQFF
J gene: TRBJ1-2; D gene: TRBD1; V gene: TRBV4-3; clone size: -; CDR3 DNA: TGCGCCAGCAGCCCAGCCCCCGGGACAGGGGGCAAGTATGGCTACACCTTC; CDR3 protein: CASSPAPGTGGKYGYTF
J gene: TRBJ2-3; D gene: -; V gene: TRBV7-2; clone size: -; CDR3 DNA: TGTGCCAGCAGCCCCAAAAGCTTGACAGATACGCAGTATTTT; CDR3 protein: CASSPKSLTDTQYF
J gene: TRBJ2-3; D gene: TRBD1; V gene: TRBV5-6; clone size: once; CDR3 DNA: TGTGCCAGCAGCTCCGGGACAGGGCTCGTTAGCACAGATACGCAGTATTTT; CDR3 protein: CASSSGTGLVSTDTQYF